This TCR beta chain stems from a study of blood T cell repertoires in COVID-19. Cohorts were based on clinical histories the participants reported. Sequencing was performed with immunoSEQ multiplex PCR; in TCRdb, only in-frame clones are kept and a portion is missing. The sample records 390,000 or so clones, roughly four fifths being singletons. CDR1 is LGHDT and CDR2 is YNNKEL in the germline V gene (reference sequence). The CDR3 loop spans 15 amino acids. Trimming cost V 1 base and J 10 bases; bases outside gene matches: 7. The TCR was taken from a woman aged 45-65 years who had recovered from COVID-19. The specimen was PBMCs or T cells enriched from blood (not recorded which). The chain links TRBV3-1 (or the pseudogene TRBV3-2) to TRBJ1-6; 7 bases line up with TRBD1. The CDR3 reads CASSQVIGGESPLHF. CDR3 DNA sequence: TGTGCCAGCAGCCAAGTAATAGGGGGCGAATCACCCCTCCACTTT.